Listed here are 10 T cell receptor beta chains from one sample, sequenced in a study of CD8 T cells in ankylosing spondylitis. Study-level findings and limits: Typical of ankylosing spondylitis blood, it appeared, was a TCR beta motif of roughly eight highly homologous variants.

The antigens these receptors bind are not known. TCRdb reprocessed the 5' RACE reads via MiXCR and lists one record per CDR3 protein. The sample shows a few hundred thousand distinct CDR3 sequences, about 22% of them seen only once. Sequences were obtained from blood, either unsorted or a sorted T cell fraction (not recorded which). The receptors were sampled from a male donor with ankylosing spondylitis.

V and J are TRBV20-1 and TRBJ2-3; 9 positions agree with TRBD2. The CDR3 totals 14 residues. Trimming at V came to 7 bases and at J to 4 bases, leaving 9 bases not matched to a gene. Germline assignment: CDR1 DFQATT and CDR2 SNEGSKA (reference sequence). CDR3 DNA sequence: TGCAGTGTACCCCTAGCGGGAAACGCAGATACGCAGTATTTT. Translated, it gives CSVPLAGNADTQYF.

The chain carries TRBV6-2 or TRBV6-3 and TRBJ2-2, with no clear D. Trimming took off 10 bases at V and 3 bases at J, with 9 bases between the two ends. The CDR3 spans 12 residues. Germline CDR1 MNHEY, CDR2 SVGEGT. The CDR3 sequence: CATKPDTGELFF. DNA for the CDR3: TGTGCCACTAAGCCTGACACCGGGGAGCTGTTTTTT.

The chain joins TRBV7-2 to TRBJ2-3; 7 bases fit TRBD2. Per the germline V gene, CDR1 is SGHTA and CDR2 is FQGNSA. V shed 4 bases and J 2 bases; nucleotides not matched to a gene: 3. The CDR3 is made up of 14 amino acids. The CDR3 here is CASSWRLATDTQYF. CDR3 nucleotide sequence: TGTGCCAGCAGCTGGAGACTAGCCACAGATACGCAGTATTTT.

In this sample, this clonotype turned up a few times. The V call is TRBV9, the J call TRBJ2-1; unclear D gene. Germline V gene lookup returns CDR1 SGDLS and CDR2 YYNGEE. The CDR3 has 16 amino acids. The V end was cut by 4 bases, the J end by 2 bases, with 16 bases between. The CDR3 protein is CASSPYADPTYNEQFF. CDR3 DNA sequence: TGTGCCAGCAGCCCCTACGCGGACCCCACCTACAATGAGCAGTTCTTC.

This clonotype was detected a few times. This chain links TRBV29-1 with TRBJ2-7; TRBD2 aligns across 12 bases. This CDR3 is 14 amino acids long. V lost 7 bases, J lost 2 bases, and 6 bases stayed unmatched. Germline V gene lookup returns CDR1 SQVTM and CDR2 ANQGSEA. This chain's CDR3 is CSGRTSGTTYEQYF. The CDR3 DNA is TGCAGCGGCCGGACTAGCGGGACTACCTACGAGCAGTACTTC.

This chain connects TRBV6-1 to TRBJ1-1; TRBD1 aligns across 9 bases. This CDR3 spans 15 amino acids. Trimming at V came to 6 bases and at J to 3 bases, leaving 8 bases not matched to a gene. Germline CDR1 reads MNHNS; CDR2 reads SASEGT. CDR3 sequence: CASSPWDRVDTEAFF. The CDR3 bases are TGTGCCAGCAGCCCCTGGGACAGGGTAGACACTGAAGCTTTCTTT.

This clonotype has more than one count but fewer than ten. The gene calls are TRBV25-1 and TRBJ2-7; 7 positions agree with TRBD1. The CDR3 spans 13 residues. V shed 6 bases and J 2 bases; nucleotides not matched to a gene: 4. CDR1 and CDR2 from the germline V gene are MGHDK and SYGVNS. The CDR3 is CASRGTAAYEQYF. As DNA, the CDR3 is TGTGCCAGCAGGGGGACAGCCGCCTACGAGCAGTACTTC.

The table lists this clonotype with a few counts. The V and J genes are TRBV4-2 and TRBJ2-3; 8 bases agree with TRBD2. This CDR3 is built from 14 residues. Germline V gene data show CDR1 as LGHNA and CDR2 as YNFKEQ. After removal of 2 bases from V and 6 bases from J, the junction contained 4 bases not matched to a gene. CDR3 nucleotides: TGTGCCAGCAGCCAAATCAGCGGGAGTGATACGCAGTATTTT. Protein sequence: CASSQISGSDTQYF.

The DNA for the CDR3 is TGTGCCAGCAGTTTAGCCAGCGACTACATCTACGAGCAGTACTTC. This encodes CASSLASDYIYEQYF. V gene TRBV12-3 or TRBV12-4 combines with J gene TRBJ2-7; weak D call: TRBD2 (5 bases). V lost 0 bases to trimming and J lost 3 bases, with 12 bases between them. The CDR3 covers 15 residues.

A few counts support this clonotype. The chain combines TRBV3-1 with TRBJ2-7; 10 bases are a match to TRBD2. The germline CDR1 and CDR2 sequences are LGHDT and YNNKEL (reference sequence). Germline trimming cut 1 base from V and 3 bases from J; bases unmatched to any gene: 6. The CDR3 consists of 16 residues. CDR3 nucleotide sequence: TGTGCCAGCAGCCAAGGTCTAGCGGGAGACCTCTACGAGCAGTACTTC. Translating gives CASSQGLAGDLYEQYF.